The 27 T cell receptor beta chains below all came from one sample that was sequenced in a study of shared clonotypes between healthy human individuals. Clones were sequenced by immunoSEQ multiplex PCR, and TCRdb holds only the in-frame ones, with some missing. The sample holds over 95,000 clones; approximately 51% are singletons and the top ten take more than 13%. The source material was PBMCs. The source of these receptors is a woman aged 40-49 years in good health. Some clones in this sample may be carry-over from other donors' samples.

This clone was seen ten or more times. The J gene is TRBJ2-7, the V gene TRBV14, with D possibly TRBD2 on 5 matching bases. The CDR3 has 13 amino acids. Germline-derived CDR1 and CDR2 are SGHDN and FVKESK. Deletions cut 4 bases from V and 7 bases from J, with 14 bases between. For the CDR3, the DNA is TGTGCCAGCAGCCCTCTAAACGGCGGGGAGCAGTACTTC. Translating gives CASSPLNGGEQYF.

This clone was detected ten times or more. The chain links TRBV2 to TRBJ1-5; the match to TRBD1 covers 7 bases. J lost 6 bases, V lost 1 base, and 9 bases had no gene match. The CDR3 runs 16 residues. The germline CDR1 and CDR2 sequences are SNHLY and FYNNEI. The CDR3 DNA is TGTGCCAGCAGTGAAGAACAGGGGCATGGAGGTCAGCCCCAGCATTTT. Its translation is CASSEEQGHGGQPQHF.

This clone was counted ten times or more. The chain links TRBV28 to TRBJ1-4; 12 bases align to TRBD1. After removal of 7 bases from V and 6 bases from J, the junction contained 12 bases not matched to a gene. CDR3 size: 17 residues. The germline V gene encodes CDR1 MDHEN and CDR2 SYDVKM. CDR3 sequence reads: CASIPGTGGGLDEKLFF. The CDR3 DNA is TGTGCCAGCATTCCTGGGACAGGGGGCGGTTTAGATGAAAAACTGTTTTTT.

This sequence joins TRBV25-1 and TRBJ2-5; no firm D call. Per germline, CDR1 MGHDK and CDR2 SYGVNS. Deletions cut 3 bases from V and 5 bases from J, with 7 bases between. The CDR3 is 12 residues long. CDR3 loop: CASSDPRETQYF. The CDR3 DNA is TGTGCCAGCAGTGATCCACGGGAGACCCAGTACTTC.

At least ten counts were recorded for this clone. The chain uses TRBV9 and TRBJ2-5, with D unclear. V lost 0 bases, J lost 2 bases, and 11 bases lay in between. The CDR3 has 15 amino acids. CDR1 is SGDLS and CDR2 is YYNGEE in the germline V gene. CDR3: CASSVEAFPQETQYF. Written as DNA, the CDR3 is TGTGCCAGCAGCGTAGAGGCGTTCCCACAAGAGACCCAGTACTTC.

In this sample, this clone turned up many times. This chain uses TRBV2 with TRBJ2-2, with D possibly matching TRBD2 (6 bases). V shed 0 bases and J shed 7 bases, with 12 bases lying between them. The CDR3 length is 15 residues. Germline values: CDR1 SNHLY, CDR2 FYNNEI. CDR3 sequence reads: CASSEARLAYGELFF. The CDR3 DNA sequence: TGTGCCAGCAGTGAAGCGCGGCTAGCGTACGGGGAGCTGTTTTTT.

The chain recombines TRBV6-1 with TRBJ1-1; D is possibly TRBD1 (6 bases). The CDR3 consists of 14 residues. The ends were cut back, 6 bases at V and 3 bases at J, with 14 bases in the middle. CDR1 and CDR2 from the germline V gene are MNHNS and SASEGT. CDR3 residues: CASRGTDSYTEAFF. CDR3 DNA: TGTGCCAGCAGGGGAACGGACAGCTACACTGAAGCTTTCTTT.

There are a few counts of this clone. This chain joins TRBV29-1 and TRBJ2-1; 13 bases are shared with TRBD2. Germline CDR1 SQVTM, CDR2 ANQGSEA. This CDR3 is 15 amino acids long. Trimming cost V 1 base and J 4 bases; bases outside gene matches: 1. Here the CDR3 reads CSVEGTSGSYNEQFF. Here the CDR3 DNA reads TGCAGCGTTGAAGGGACTAGCGGGAGTTACAATGAGCAGTTCTTC.

On this clone: A read error may produce the germline difference seen at one junction end. CDR3 bases: TGTGCCAGCAGCTCTGGGACAGTCATTTATCCACACTTC. Its protein is CASSSGTVIYPHF. The rearrangement joins TRBV7-6 to TRBJ2-7; 7 bases fit TRBD1. Germline V gene sequence: CDR1 SGHVS, CDR2 FNYEAQ. The CDR3 loop spans 13 amino acids.

This clone was seen at least ten times. The J gene is TRBJ2-2, the V gene TRBV9; D remains ambiguous. The germline V gene has CDR1 SGDLS and CDR2 YYNGEE. V gave up 0 bases and J gave up 0 bases, with 9 bases separating them. The CDR3 contains 16 residues. The CDR3 reads CASSVGAGANTGELFF. CDR3 sequence (DNA): TGTGCCAGCAGCGTAGGTGCCGGAGCGAACACCGGGGAGCTGTTTTTT.

CDR3 amino acids: CASSQDFVGAETQYF. CDR3 in DNA: TGTGCCAGCAGCCAAGATTTCGTGGGGGCGGAGACCCAGTACTTC. The chain couples TRBV14 to TRBJ2-5, with D possibly being TRBD1 (6 bases). The V gene lost 0 bases and the J gene lost 5 bases, with 13 bases spanning the gap. The CDR3 extends over 15 amino acids. Germline lookup yields CDR1 SGHDN and CDR2 FVKESK.

The sample holds many counts of this clone. Other nucleotide sequences in the sample specify the same CDR3. The CDR3 sequence is CASRSGPGSGNTIYF. The DNA of the CDR3 is TGTGCCAGCAGGTCTGGCCCCGGCTCTGGAAACACCATATATTTT. The V and J genes are TRBV25-1 and TRBJ1-3, with D unresolved. Germline CDR1 and CDR2: MGHDK and SYGVNS. With 6 bases removed from V and 0 bases from J, the gap between germline ends came to 12 bases. This CDR3 spans 15 amino acids.

This clone has at least ten counts. J is TRBJ2-5 and V is TRBV27; either TRBD1 or TRBD2 may fit D (6 bases each). CDR1 and CDR2 (germline): MNHEY, SMNVEV (reference sequence). CDR3 length: 15 residues. V was shortened by 1 base and J by 2 bases, with 11 bases between the two germline ends. The CDR3 nucleotides read TGTGCCAGCAGTTTATGGGGGGCGCAACAAGAGACCCAGTACTTC. Its translation is CASSLWGAQQETQYF.

The chain links TRBV7-2 to TRBJ2-5; TRBD1 is a possible D gene (6 bases). The CDR3 is 14 residues long. Per germline, CDR1 SGHTA and CDR2 FQGNSA. Trimming removed 4 bases from V and 5 bases from J, with 14 bases in between. The CDR3 loop is CASSSSGVRETQYF. In nucleotides, the CDR3 is TGTGCCAGCAGCTCCTCAGGGGTGCGCGAGACCCAGTACTTC.

At least ten counts were recorded for this clone. The chain is built from TRBV10-3 and TRBJ2-7, with D maybe TRBD2 (6 bases). Germline V lookup: CDR1 ENHRY, CDR2 SYGVKD. This CDR3 is 13 amino acids long. V lost 4 bases to trimming and J lost 2 bases, with 9 bases between them. The chain's CDR3 is CAISVGGAYEQYF. CDR3 DNA sequence: TGTGCCATCAGTGTTGGAGGGGCCTACGAGCAGTACTTC.

This clone was seen a few times. The chain is built from TRBV5-6 and TRBJ1-1, with 7 bases lining up with TRBD1. The germline CDR1 and CDR2 sequences are SGHDT and YYEEEE. The CDR3 spans 17 residues. The junction had 8 bases not matched to a gene; V was cut back by 0 bases and J by 0 bases. The CDR3 nucleotides read TGTGCCAGCAGCTTGGACCCTTCCAGGGGGATGAACACTGAAGCTTTCTTT. Translated, it gives CASSLDPSRGMNTEAFF. Using reference TRBV5-6 and TRBJ1-1 for the parts outside the CDR3, the full variable domain is DAGVTQSPTHLIKTRGQQVTLRCSPKSGHDTVSWYQQALGQGPQFIFQYYEEEERQRGNFPDRFSGHQFPNYSSELNVNALLLGDSALYLCASSLDPSRGMNTEAFFGQGTRLTVV.

The chain recombines TRBV28 with TRBJ1-3; D unclear. The CDR3 sequence is 12 residues long. Trimming removed 5 bases at V and 0 bases at J, with 2 bases between. Germline assignment: CDR1 MDHEN and CDR2 SYDVKM. CDR3 in amino acids: CASSPSGNTIYF. The CDR3 DNA sequence: TGTGCCAGCAGTCCCTCTGGAAACACCATATATTTT.

This chain connects TRBV29-1 to TRBJ2-1, with 7 bases lining up with TRBD2. Germline V lookup: CDR1 SQVTM, CDR2 ANQGSEA. CDR3 size: 15 residues. V shed 4 bases, J shed 1 base, and the junction held 7 bases outside the gene matches. CDR3 protein: CSVATGLVSYNEQFF. In DNA form, the CDR3 reads TGCAGCGTTGCTACCGGACTAGTTTCCTACAATGAGCAGTTCTTC.

The gene calls are TRBV5-8 and TRBJ2-7; unclear D gene. The CDR3 contains 11 residues. Germline values: CDR1 SGHTS, CDR2 YDEGEE. Trimming removed 5 bases from V and 7 bases from J, with 10 bases in between. For the CDR3, the DNA is TGTGCCAGCAGTGAACCAAAGGAGCAGTACTTC. It specifies CASSEPKEQYF.

This clone was seen more than once but under ten times. The chain has TRBV18 and TRBJ2-3; 7 bases line up with TRBD2. The V segment lost 4 bases and the J segment 2 bases; nucleotides outside the gene matches: 9. The CDR3 length is 16 residues. The germline CDR1 and CDR2 sequences are KGHSH and LQKENI. The chain's CDR3 is CASSRPGTTPTDTQYF. Written as DNA, the CDR3 is TGTGCCAGCTCACGACCAGGGACTACGCCCACAGATACGCAGTATTTT.

The chain uses TRBV6-5 and TRBJ2-5, with TRBD2 matching 8 bases. CDR1 MNHEY and CDR2 SVGAGI come from the germline V gene. There are 13 residues in the CDR3. V lost 8 bases, J lost 5 bases, and 7 bases stayed unmatched. CDR3 in amino acids: CASRTGGRETQYF. In DNA, the CDR3 is TGTGCCAGCCGGACGGGAGGGCGGGAGACCCAGTACTTC.

The chain is built from TRBV7-3 and TRBJ2-2; D is undetermined. V lost 4 bases and J lost 5, with 11 bases in between. This CDR3 is built from 14 residues. The V gene's germline CDR1 is SGHTA and CDR2 FQGTGA. The CDR3 region is CASSSGLGTGELFF. The CDR3 DNA reads TGTGCCAGCAGCTCCGGGCTGGGGACCGGGGAGCTGTTTTTT.

The V and J genes are TRBV9 and TRBJ2-7; D tentatively reads TRBD1 or TRBD2 (5 bases each). Germline CDR1 reads SGDLS; CDR2 reads YYNGEE. The CDR3 covers 14 residues. The ends were cut back, 4 bases at V and 1 base at J, with 12 bases in the middle. Here the CDR3 reads CASSPGTASYEQYF. In DNA, the CDR3 is TGTGCCAGCAGCCCCGGGACGGCTTCCTACGAGCAGTACTTC.

This clone showed up just a few times. The chain recombines TRBV27 with TRBJ2-7; D gene uncertain. V lost 5 bases, J lost 7 bases, and 12 bases lay in between. The V gene's germline CDR1 is MNHEY and CDR2 SMNVEV (reference sequence). The CDR3 has 12 amino acids. Here the CDR3 reads CASSPEVREQYF. DNA of the CDR3: TGTGCCAGCAGTCCCGAGGTGAGGGAGCAGTACTTC.

The genes are TRBV5-1 and TRBJ2-2; 8 positions match TRBD1. Germline V gene sequence: CDR1 SGHRS, CDR2 YFSETQ. CDR3 size: 16 residues. The V and J ends lost 4 bases and 1 base, in that order; junction bases with no gene match: 6. CDR3 sequence reads: CASSKTGTGNTGELFF. CDR3 nucleotides: TGCGCCAGCAGCAAAACCGGGACAGGGAACACCGGGGAGCTGTTTTTT. Complete variable domain (other parts from reference TRBV5-1 and TRBJ2-2): KAGVTQTPRYLIKTRGQQVTLSCSPISGHRSVSWYQQTPGQGLQFLFEYFSETQRNKGNFPGRFSGRQFSNSRSEMNVSTLELGDSALYLCASSKTGTGNTGELFFGEGSRLTVL.

This clone was seen many times. The chain recombines TRBV11-2 with TRBJ1-6; D unresolved. The CDR3 runs to 12 residues. The V gene's germline CDR1 is SGHAT and CDR2 FQNNGV. V dropped 1 base and J dropped 10 bases, with 5 bases sitting between them. The CDR3 DNA sequence: TGTGCCAGCAGCTTAGGGACCTCACCCCTCCACTTT. The encoded protein is CASSLGTSPLHF.

The V call is TRBV28, the J call TRBJ2-7; D perhaps matches TRBD2 (5 bases). Deletions cut 2 bases from V and 5 bases from J, with 10 bases between. The CDR3 loop spans 13 amino acids. CDR1 is MDHEN, CDR2 SYDVKM, per germline. The CDR3 reads CASSLSGRDEQYF. The CDR3 DNA follows: TGTGCCAGCAGTTTAAGTGGGAGAGACGAGCAGTACTTC.